The present T cell receptor (beta chain) was sequenced within a study of CD8 T cells in Susac syndrome. Study background: Patients with Susac syndrome were therapy-naive, taking corticosteroids, with some also receiving intravenous immunoglobulin, or taking intravenous immunoglobulin alone at the time their blood was drawn.

Random hexamers served to reverse transcribe about 0.45 to 1 ug RNA. TCRdb called the immunoSEQ multiplex PCR reads again in MiXCR, with one record for every CDR3 protein. The sample includes under 110,000 distinct CDR3 sequences, approximately 94% of them seen just once. Trimming removed 3 bases at V and 6 bases at J, with 6 bases between. The CDR3 contains 12 residues. This clonotype turned up a few times. The material sequenced was CD8+ T cells from PBMCs. The chain employs TRBV12-3 or TRBV12-4 and TRBJ1-5; a weak D match, TRBD1 (5 bases). The TCR originated in a human donor with Susac syndrome. The CDR3 region is CASSFGGQPQHF. The CDR3 coding sequence is TGTGCCAGCAGTTTTGGGGGTCAGCCCCAGCATTTT.